A single sample gave rise to the 29 T cell receptor beta chains below, sequenced in a study of graft-versus-host responses after intestinal transplantation. Clones were sequenced by immunoSEQ multiplex PCR, and TCRdb holds only the in-frame ones, with some missing. Among 90,000 to 100,000 clones listed, approximately 85% were seen once. This specimen consisted of PBMCs, obtained 255 days after intestinal transplant. The source of these receptors is a human patient who received an intestinal transplant, so some T cells may come from the graft donor.

This clone appeared once. This chain links TRBV11-2 with TRBJ2-3; 7 positions match TRBD2. CDR1 is SGHAT and CDR2 is FQNNGV in the germline V gene. The CDR3 has 13 amino acids. V trimming: 4 bases; J trimming: 3 bases; junction bases outside the gene matches: 1. The CDR3 DNA reads TGTGCCAGCAGCTGGGGGGGTACAGATACGCAGTATTTT. Its protein product is CASSWGGTDTQYF.

The V gene is TRBV9, the J gene TRBJ2-7; unclear D gene. The CDR3 is made up of 14 amino acids. V was cut by 0 bases and J by 0 bases, with 7 bases left in between. Germline CDR1 is SGDLS and CDR2 is YYNGEE. For the CDR3, the DNA is TGTGCCAGCAGCGTAGCTGAAGCCTCCTACGAGCAGTACTTC. Translation gives CASSVAEASYEQYF.

The chain has TRBV28 and TRBJ1-5; D is ambiguous. This CDR3 spans 14 amino acids. Trimming removed 6 bases from V and 6 bases from J, with 15 bases in between. Per the germline V gene, CDR1 is MDHEN and CDR2 is SYDVKM. CDR3 sequence: CASRTAGSGQPQHF. The CDR3 DNA follows: TGTGCCAGCAGGACTGCAGGTAGTGGTCAGCCCCAGCATTTT.

The CDR3 here is CASSLSDLGSNQPQHF. In DNA form, the CDR3 reads TGTGCCAGCAGTTTAAGCGATCTAGGTAGTAATCAGCCCCAGCATTTT. This chain links TRBV6-5 with TRBJ1-5, with no clear D. The V end was cut by 4 bases, the J end by 4 bases, with 17 bases between. The CDR3 covers 16 residues. Looked up from germline, CDR1 is MNHEY and CDR2 is SVGAGI.

This chain's CDR3 is CAWSPGQGYQPQHF. CDR3 sequence (DNA): TGTGCCTGGAGTCCGGGACAGGGGTATCAGCCCCAGCATTTT. V usage is TRBV30 and J usage is TRBJ1-5; 10 bases agree with TRBD1. The junction had 3 bases not matched to a gene; V was cut back by 2 bases and J by 5 bases. Germline values: CDR1 GTSNPN, CDR2 SVGIG (reference sequence). The CDR3 has 14 residues.

The genes are TRBV6-1 and TRBJ2-7; TRBD2 matches 13 bases. The length of the CDR3 is 15 residues. In germline, CDR1 is MNHNS, CDR2 SASEGT. The V and J ends lost 6 bases and 5 bases, in that order; junction bases with no gene match: 7. The CDR3 loop reads CASRKLAGGPHEQYF. CDR3 bases: TGTGCCAGCAGGAAACTAGCGGGAGGGCCCCACGAGCAGTACTTC.

The rearrangement uses TRBV18 and TRBJ2-7; 7 nucleotides align to TRBD2. There are 15 residues in the CDR3. Trimming took 1 base from V and 0 from J; bases not matched to a gene: 3. CDR1 and CDR2 (germline): KGHSH, LQKENI. As DNA, the CDR3 is TGTGCCAGCTCACCACTAGCGGGCTTCTCCTACGAGCAGTACTTC. It specifies CASSPLAGFSYEQYF. The entire variable domain, with the rest obtained from reference TRBV18 and TRBJ2-7, is as follows: NAGVMQNPRHLVRRRGQEARLRCSPMKGHSHVYWYRQLPEEGLKFMVYLQKENIIDESGMPKERFSAEFPKEGPSILRIQQVVRGDSAAYFCASSPLAGFSYEQYFGPGTRLTVT.

The genes are TRBV19 and TRBJ2-7; possibly TRBD1 or TRBD2 for D (5 bases each). The V end lost 5 bases, the J end lost 4 bases, and 15 bases lay between the germline ends. The CDR3 consists of 14 residues. Germline assignment: CDR1 LNHDA and CDR2 SQIVND (reference sequence). The CDR3 nucleotides are TGTGCCAGTAGTCCCGGGACGGAGTTTTACGAGCAGTACTTC. Protein: CASSPGTEFYEQYF.

The chain links TRBV27 to TRBJ2-7; weak D call: TRBD2 (5 bases). V was cut by 3 bases and J by 1 base, with 7 bases left in between. The CDR3 length is 13 residues. Per germline, CDR1 MNHEY and CDR2 SMNVEV (reference sequence). CDR3: CASSFTGSYEQYF. CDR3 bases: TGTGCCAGCAGTTTTACGGGATCCTACGAGCAGTACTTC.

J is TRBJ2-5 and V is TRBV7-3; TRBD1 matches at 8 bases. V shed 5 bases and J 5 bases; nucleotides not matched to a gene: 4. CDR3 length equals 13 residues. Germline assignment: CDR1 SGHTA and CDR2 FQGTGA. This chain's CDR3 is CASSPGGGETQYF. In DNA form, the CDR3 reads TGTGCCAGCAGCCCAGGGGGCGGGGAGACCCAGTACTTC.

V is TRBV4-2 and J is TRBJ2-7; 10 nucleotides line up with TRBD2. The germline gives CDR1 LGHNA, CDR2 YNFKEQ. V dropped 1 base and J dropped 0; count of bases not matched to a gene: 6. The length of the CDR3 is 17 residues. The CDR3 reads CASSQVSSGRGSYEQYF. For the CDR3, the DNA is TGTGCCAGCAGCCAAGTTTCTAGCGGGAGAGGCTCCTACGAGCAGTACTTC.

The genes are TRBV19 and TRBJ1-5; 9 bases line up with TRBD1. Germline V gene lookup returns CDR1 LNHDA and CDR2 SQIVND (reference sequence). The V gene end was trimmed by 3 bases and the J gene end by 5 bases; junction bases not matched to a gene: 8. The CDR3 spans 16 residues. Here the CDR3 reads CASSMVQGAYYQPQHF. As DNA, the CDR3 is TGTGCCAGTAGTATGGTACAGGGGGCGTACTATCAGCCCCAGCATTTT.

The chain's CDR3 is CASSTGTSGSYEQFF. CDR3 bases: TGTGCCAGCAGTACCGGGACTAGCGGATCGTATGAGCAGTTCTTC. The chain uses TRBV2 and TRBJ2-1; 11 positions match TRBD2. The length of the CDR3 is 15 residues. Germline V lookup: CDR1 SNHLY, CDR2 FYNNEI. V lost 5 bases to trimming and J lost 8 bases; unmatched junction nucleotides: 8. The variable domain in full, completed from reference TRBV2 and TRBJ2-1, reads EPEVTQTPSHQVTQMGQEVILRCVPISNHLYFYWYRQILGQKVEFLVSFYNNEISEKSEIFDDQFSVERPDGSNFTLKIRSTKLEDSAMYFCASSTGTSGSYEQFFGPGTRLTVL.

This clone was seen more than once but under ten times. The chain uses TRBV28 and TRBJ2-7, with D possibly being TRBD1 or TRBD2 (5 bases each). The CDR3 consists of 14 residues. Looked up from germline, CDR1 is MDHEN and CDR2 is SYDVKM. Deletions cut 6 bases from V and 2 bases from J, with 14 bases between. The CDR3 sequence: CASRTTGTTYEQYF. CDR3 DNA sequence: TGTGCCAGCAGGACCACGGGGACGACCTACGAGCAGTACTTC.

The chain uses TRBV2 and TRBJ1-4, with D uncertain. The CDR3 is made up of 12 amino acids. From germline, CDR1 is SNHLY and CDR2 FYNNEI. The germline V and J ends were trimmed by 3 bases and 5 bases, with 4 bases remaining between them. CDR3 amino acids: CASSESNEKLFF. The DNA of the CDR3 is TGTGCCAGCAGTGAGTCGAATGAAAAACTGTTTTTT.

The chain employs TRBV9 and TRBJ1-3; 11 nucleotides align to TRBD1. This CDR3 has 16 residues. Germline V gene data show CDR1 as SGDLS and CDR2 as YYNGEE. V gave up 4 bases and J gave up 3 bases; unmatched junction bases: 6. The CDR3 DNA is TGTGCCAGCAGCAGAGGACAGGGGGCCGGTGGAAACACCATATATTTT. It yields the protein CASSRGQGAGGNTIYF.

The chain links TRBV7-8 to TRBJ2-5; TRBD1 matches at 8 bases. V was pared by 3 bases and J by 2 bases, with 8 bases of the junction left unmatched. CDR3 length: 16 residues. Germline assignment: CDR1 SGHVS and CDR2 FQNEAQ. The CDR3 DNA reads as TGTGCCAGCAGCTTGGGGGCGGGACAGGCGCAAGAGACCCAGTACTTC. Protein: CASSLGAGQAQETQYF.

On this clone: The sample carries other DNA sequences with the same CDR3. The J gene is TRBJ2-2, the V gene TRBV6-1; maybe TRBD1 (6 bases). This CDR3 is 13 amino acids long. V gave up 6 bases and J gave up 3 bases, with 8 bases separating them. Germline loops: CDR1 MNHNS, CDR2 SASEGT. In nucleotides, the CDR3 is TGTGCCAGCAGCGAGGGGGACACCGGGGAGCTGTTTTTT. The encoded protein is CASSEGDTGELFF.

The CDR3 spells CASSLARGGTGKNIQYF. DNA of the CDR3: TGCGCCAGCAGCTTGGCCAGGGGCGGGACAGGGAAAAACATTCAGTACTTC. The chain joins TRBV5-1 to TRBJ2-4; 9 nucleotides align to TRBD1. The ends lost 0 bases at V and 4 bases at J; junction bases unmatched: 8. The CDR3 has 17 amino acids. Per the germline V gene, CDR1 is SGHRS and CDR2 is YFSETQ.

The genes are TRBV4-2 and TRBJ1-1; tentatively, D is TRBD1 (6 bases). The CDR3 length is 15 residues. V was shortened by 0 bases and J by 0 bases, with 8 bases between the two germline ends. CDR1 and CDR2 from the germline V gene are LGHNA and YNFKEQ. The chain's CDR3 is CASSQEGTLNTEAFF. The CDR3 nucleotides read TGTGCCAGCAGCCAAGAAGGGACACTGAACACTGAAGCTTTCTTT.

This clone was seen only a few times. This chain links TRBV4-2 with TRBJ2-1; TRBD2 matches 9 bases. Germline V CDR1 and CDR2: LGHNA, YNFKEQ. The CDR3 has 16 amino acids. V trimming: 0 bases; J trimming: 2 bases; junction bases outside the gene matches: 2. The CDR3 bases are TGTGCCAGCAGCCAAGAGCGGGGGGGCCCCTACAATGAGCAGTTCTTC. It is translated as CASSQERGGPYNEQFF.

The chain couples TRBV5-4 to TRBJ2-6; D ambiguous. V lost 1 base and J 0 bases, leaving 8 bases between the germline ends. Germline CDR1 is SGHNT and CDR2 is YYREEE (reference sequence). The CDR3 loop spans 16 amino acids. The CDR3 protein is CASSLSIPSGANVLTF. The CDR3 nucleotides read TGTGCCAGCAGCTTGTCAATCCCCTCTGGGGCCAACGTCCTGACTTTC.

The rearrangement joins TRBV6-5 to TRBJ2-4; D may be TRBD1 or TRBD2 (6 bases each). Trimming stripped 2 bases from V and 6 bases from J, with 17 bases between. This CDR3 is 16 amino acids long. Germline CDR1 MNHEY, CDR2 SVGAGI. The CDR3 DNA follows: TGTGCCAGCAGTTACACAAACGTCGGGGGCGTAAACATTCAGTACTTC. Amino acid sequence: CASSYTNVGGVNIQYF.

This chain connects TRBV2 to TRBJ1-2; a weak D match, TRBD1 (6 bases). The V end was cut by 6 bases, the J end by 4 bases, with 18 bases between. This CDR3 has 15 residues. Germline V lookup: CDR1 SNHLY, CDR2 FYNNEI. The CDR3 DNA follows: TGTGCCAGCAGGACGTTTCTCAGGGGCCCCTATGGCTACACCTTC. Amino acids: CASRTFLRGPYGYTF.

The chain carries TRBV23-1 and TRBJ2-7, with D unresolved. TRBV23-1 is filed as an ORF, its function uncertain. The CDR3 length is 20 residues. V was pared by 4 bases and J by 0 bases, with 28 bases between. CDR3 coding DNA: TGCGCCAGCAGTCTCCCCCTAGACGCGCCGTCCAAATACCTCTCCTACGAGCAGTACTTC. Protein sequence: CASSLPLDAPSKYLSYEQYF.

The gene calls are TRBV18 and TRBJ2-5; D gene uncertain. The V gene lost 1 base and the J gene lost 1 base, with 4 bases spanning the gap. Germline assignment: CDR1 KGHSH and CDR2 LQKENI. The CDR3 loop spans 13 amino acids. The chain's CDR3 is CASSPRLQETQYF. The CDR3 nucleotides read TGTGCCAGCTCACCACGCCTCCAAGAGACCCAGTACTTC.

The V gene is TRBV4-1, the J gene TRBJ2-3; D may be TRBD2 (6 bases). V lost 1 base and J lost 3, with 8 bases in between. The CDR3 is 14 residues long. Germline assignment: CDR1 MGHRA and CDR2 YSYEKL. The CDR3 loop is CASSQGGTTDTQYF. In DNA, the CDR3 is TGCGCCAGCAGCCAAGGCGGGACGACAGATACGCAGTATTTT.

V is TRBV28 and J is TRBJ2-7; no clear D. The CDR3 is 13 residues long. CDR1 is MDHEN and CDR2 is SYDVKM in the germline V gene. V lost 1 base to trimming and J lost 5 bases, with 9 bases between them. The CDR3 sequence is CASSLFGVNEQYV. The CDR3 DNA follows: TGTGCCAGCAGTTTATTTGGGGTAAACGAGCAGTACGTC.

This chain joins TRBV20-1 and TRBJ2-1; D call uncertain. V lost 0 bases and J 10 bases, leaving 7 bases between the germline ends. This CDR3 has 11 amino acids. Germline lookup yields CDR1 DFQATT and CDR2 SNEGSKA (reference sequence). CDR3 amino acids: CSARDFMEQFF. CDR3 in DNA: TGCAGTGCTAGAGATTTCATGGAGCAGTTCTTC.